These T cell receptor beta chains were read from a single sample in a study of T cell repertoires in cytomegalovirus infection. Their antigens remain unidentified. One entry per CDR3 protein, called by TCRdb with MiXCR from the reads. The data contain about 47,000 distinct CDR3 sequences, roughly 18% of them singletons. Sequenced material: CD8+ T cells from cultured PBMCs, taken from culture after CMV antigen stimulation. These TCRs come from a human donor in good health (CMV status not recorded). Some clones in this sample may be carry-over from other donors' samples. Both conserved end residues are part of each CDR3. A D gene is named only where the DNA matches it firmly. Clone size is not always given. Where it is, it says once, few, many or a class for expanded clones.

len,v_gene,abundance,d_gene,j_gene,CDR3aa,CDR3nt
16,TRBV7-6,many,TRBD2,TRBJ2-1,CASSLGSGSRNNEQFF,TGTGCCAGCAGCTTAGGCAGCGGGAGTCGGAACAATGAGCAGTTCTTC
15,TRBV6-2/TRBV6-3,few,NA,TRBJ2-5,CASTPLLGGYETQYF,TGTGCCAGCACCCCACTTCTCGGCGGGTACGAGACCCAGTACTTC
13,TRBV19,NA,NA,TRBJ2-4,CASQYDSASIQYF,TGTGCCAGCCAGTACGACAGTGCTAGCATTCAGTACTTC
16,TRBV27,NA,TRBD1,TRBJ2-3,CASSFTGTGAIYTQYF,TGTGCCAGCAGTTTCACCGGGACAGGGGCAATTTATACGCAGTATTTT
14,TRBV9,NA,TRBD2,TRBJ2-1,CASSATSGYNEQFF,TGTGCCAGCAGCGCGACTAGCGGCTACAATGAGCAGTTCTTC
14,TRBV5-6,many,TRBD1,TRBJ2-4,CASSFGTGQNIQYF,TGTGCCAGCAGCTTCGGGACAGGACAAAACATTCAGTACTTC
13,TRBV19,once,TRBD1,TRBJ1-1,CASRTGVVTEAFF,TGTGCCAGTAGGACAGGGGTTGTCACTGAAGCTTTCTTT
16,TRBV7-6,many,NA,TRBJ2-2,CASRKGRGSYTGELFF,TGTGCCAGCAGGAAGGGGAGGGGGAGTTACACCGGGGAGCTGTTTTTT
19,TRBV4-3,few,NA,TRBJ1-4,CASSQDEAEDTGLAEKLFF,TGCGCCAGCAGCCAAGACGAAGCGGAGGATACAGGGTTGGCTGAAAAACTGTTTTTT
14,TRBV29-1,NA,NA,TRBJ2-7,CSVEVDPPPYEQYF,TGCAGCGTTGAAGTCGACCCACCCCCCTACGAGCAGTACTTC
15,TRBV12-3/TRBV12-4,many,NA,TRBJ2-2,CASSPRTSNTGELFF,TGTGCCAGCAGCCCGAGGACGTCTAACACCGGGGAGCTGTTTTTT
16,TRBV15,many,NA,TRBJ1-5,CATSRVTQGSNQPQHF,TGTGCCACCAGCAGAGTAACCCAGGGTAGCAATCAGCCCCAGCATTTT
17,TRBV27,NA,NA,TRBJ2-1,CASSLSGTGYLYNEQFF,TGTGCCAGCAGTTTATCGGGGACCGGGTACCTTTACAATGAGCAGTTCTTC
15,TRBV9,NA,NA,TRBJ1-6,CASSATGTISVPLHF,TGTGCCAGCAGCGCGACCGGGACCATCAGTGTCCCCCTCCACTTT
15,TRBV27,NA,NA,TRBJ1-1,CASSLLAGMNTEAFF,TGTGCCAGCAGTTTATTGGCAGGGATGAACACTGAAGCTTTCTTT
14,TRBV29-1,NA,NA,TRBJ2-1,CSVDSGDWDNEQFF,TGCAGCGTGGATTCGGGGGATTGGGACAATGAGCAGTTCTTC
15,TRBV28,many,TRBD2,TRBJ2-1,CASSSAFGTSHEQFF,TGTGCCAGCAGTTCAGCTTTTGGGACTAGTCATGAGCAGTTCTTC
13,TRBV30,many,NA,TRBJ1-6,CAWSEDRLLPLHF,TGTGCCTGGAGTGAAGACAGGCTACTACCCCTCCACTTT
16,TRBV7-8,many,NA,TRBJ2-2,CASSQYHRDITGELFF,TGTGCCAGCAGCCAATACCACCGGGACATCACCGGGGAGCTGTTTTTT
14,TRBV19,NA,NA,TRBJ1-1,CASISRGGNTEAFF,TGTGCCAGTATCTCCAGGGGTGGTAACACTGAAGCTTTCTTT
14,TRBV4-1,NA,NA,TRBJ1-1,CASSQEVGSTEAFF,TGTGCCAGCAGCCAAGAAGTGGGTTCCACTGAAGCTTTCTTT
13,TRBV19,few,NA,TRBJ1-1,CASRNSLITEAFF,TGTGCCAGTAGGAACAGTTTAATTACTGAAGCTTTCTTT
14,TRBV20-1,NA,NA,TRBJ1-1,CSARGEYSNTEAFF,TGCAGTGCTAGAGGCGAATACAGTAACACTGAAGCTTTCTTT
12,TRBV10-3,NA,NA,TRBJ2-5,CAIRGQPETQYF,TGTGCCATCAGGGGCCAACCCGAGACCCAGTACTTC
16,TRBV7-9,few,NA,TRBJ2-1,CASSLVLGGRGDEQFF,TGTGCCAGCAGCTTAGTTCTAGGGGGGCGAGGTGATGAGCAGTTCTTC
13,TRBV6-2/TRBV6-3,NA,TRBD1,TRBJ2-1,CASNLDRAWEQFF,TGTGCCAGCAACCTTGACAGGGCTTGGGAGCAGTTCTTC
15,TRBV5-5,NA,NA,TRBJ1-5,CASSLEGDSNQPQHF,TGTGCCAGCAGCTTGGAAGGAGATAGCAATCAGCCCCAGCATTTT
20,TRBV4-3,few,TRBD1,TRBJ2-3,CASSQVEGDRDRTGADTQYF,TGCGCCAGCAGCCAAGTTGAAGGAGACAGGGACCGAACTGGGGCAGATACGCAGTATTTT
17,TRBV20-1,NA,NA,TRBJ2-7,CSAAGSVFSGRNYEQYF,TGCAGTGCGGCAGGGAGTGTGTTTAGTGGGCGAAACTACGAGCAGTACTTC
14,TRBV12-3/TRBV12-4,many,TRBD1,TRBJ2-6,CASSQGAGANVLTF,TGTGCCAGCAGTCAGGGGGCTGGGGCCAACGTCCTGACTTTC
14,TRBV12-3/TRBV12-4,NA,NA,TRBJ2-4,CASSLRQVPNIQYF,TGTGCCAGCAGTCTCCGACAGGTACCAAACATTCAGTACTTC
11,TRBV7-2,many,NA,TRBJ2-3,CASREQDTQYF,TGTGCCAGCAGGGAGCAAGATACGCAGTATTTT
15,TRBV20-1,few,TRBD1,TRBJ1-1,CSARDLGQGNTEAFF,TGCAGTGCTAGAGATTTAGGACAGGGGAACACTGAAGCTTTCTTT
16,TRBV7-3,NA,NA,TRBJ1-1,CASSLRSVDRDTEAFF,TGTGCCAGCAGCTTAAGATCCGTTGACCGCGACACTGAAGCTTTCTTT
16,TRBV7-9,many,NA,TRBJ2-5,CASSLLNSGLQETQYF,TGTGCCAGCAGCTTACTAAATAGCGGCCTCCAAGAGACCCAGTACTTC
13,TRBV7-2,NA,NA,TRBJ1-2,CASSFGNSYGYTF,TGTGCCAGCAGCTTTGGGAACAGCTATGGCTACACCTTC
12,TRBV13,NA,TRBD1,TRBJ2-7,CASSSGGREQYF,TGTGCCAGCAGCTCAGGGGGTCGCGAGCAGTACTTC
17,TRBV19,NA,NA,TRBJ1-2,CASSIEWSLWADYGYTF,TGTGCCAGTAGTATAGAATGGTCCCTCTGGGCCGACTATGGCTACACCTTC
15,TRBV5-4,few,TRBD1,TRBJ2-7,CASSLQGTAVYEQYF,TGTGCCAGCAGCTTACAAGGGACAGCGGTCTACGAGCAGTACTTC
18,TRBV13,NA,TRBD1,TRBJ2-7,CASSLSGTVDSRAYEQCF,TGTGCCAGCAGCTTAAGTGGGACAGTCGATTCCCGAGCCTACGAGCAGTGCTTC
14,TRBV6-5,NA,NA,TRBJ2-3,CASSPLTPTDTQYF,TGTGCCAGCAGCCCACTCACCCCGACAGATACGCAGTATTTT
15,TRBV7-9,many,NA,TRBJ1-1,CASSSQGGVNTEAFF,TGTGCCAGCAGCTCCCAGGGCGGGGTGAACACTGAAGCTTTCTTT
15,TRBV6-6,NA,TRBD1,TRBJ1-1,CASSHGTGRNTEAFF,TGTGCCAGCAGCCACGGGACAGGGAGAAACACTGAAGCTTTCTTT
16,TRBV19,many,NA,TRBJ1-2,CASNLAGRRRGYGYTF,TGTGCCAGTAATCTCGCCGGCAGGCGGCGGGGCTATGGCTACACCTTC
16,TRBV19,NA,TRBD1,TRBJ1-6,CASIADRGLTNSPLHF,TGTGCCAGTATCGCGGACAGGGGGCTGACGAATTCACCCCTCCACTTT
17,TRBV7-2,many,NA,TRBJ2-7,CASSLGGSRTETYEQYF,TGTGCCAGCAGCTTAGGGGGGAGTCGGACGGAAACCTACGAGCAGTACTTC
13,TRBV20-1,few,TRBD2,TRBJ2-7,CSAWTSDSYEQYF,TGCAGTGCATGGACTAGCGACTCCTACGAGCAGTACTTC
16,TRBV12-3/TRBV12-4,few,NA,TRBJ2-3,CASSLHRTAEADTQYF,TGTGCCAGCAGTTTACATCGGACAGCAGAAGCAGATACGCAGTATTTT
11,TRBV29-1,few,NA,TRBJ1-1,CSVVGRGEAFF,TGCAGCGTTGTCGGCAGGGGTGAAGCTTTCTTT
14,TRBV12-3/TRBV12-4,many,NA,TRBJ2-7,CASSFPGRANEQYF,TGTGCCAGCAGTTTCCCAGGCAGGGCTAACGAGCAGTACTTC
12,TRBV2,NA,NA,TRBJ2-2,CASSVFEGELFF,TGTGCCAGCAGTGTCTTTGAGGGGGAGCTGTTTTTT
14,TRBV27,many,TRBD1,TRBJ1-2,CASRGQGGRYGYTF,TGTGCCAGCAGGGGACAGGGGGGGAGGTATGGCTACACCTTC
15,TRBV19,NA,TRBD2,TRBJ2-7,CASGAGVAGAYEQYF,TGTGCCAGTGGGGCGGGGGTAGCGGGAGCCTACGAGCAGTACTTC
14,TRBV6-2/TRBV6-3,NA,NA,TRBJ2-7,CASTYLADLGEQYF,TGTGCCAGCACCTACTTAGCGGACCTTGGGGAGCAGTACTTC
15,TRBV28,NA,NA,TRBJ2-7,CASNPTEGVPYEQYF,TGTGCCAGCAACCCGACCGAGGGGGTTCCCTACGAGCAGTACTTC